This T cell receptor (beta chain) was found in a study of early T cells in non-severe SARS-CoV-2 infection. Study at large: Sequencing of unsorted whole blood was done on bulk RNA, leaving chains unpaired. Study-wide findings and caveats: Lookups in VDJdb leaned toward anti-spike CD8 responses and missed private and CD4 specificities.

Attached unique molecular identifiers marked individual cDNA molecules. TCRdb redid the calling of the 5' RACE reads with MiXCR, one entry per CDR3 protein. This table holds 23,000 or so distinct CDR3 sequences, 5.3% found once. This clonotype appeared many times. Its antigen is not known. V trimming: 1 base; J trimming: 7 bases; junction bases outside the gene matches: 7. The CDR3 runs 15 residues. Germline CDR1 and CDR2: SGHTA and FQGNSA. The source of this sequence is an adult who was a healthcare worker with PCR-confirmed SARS-CoV-2 infection or an uninfected control (not recorded which). Specimen: whole blood. The chain employs TRBV7-2 and TRBJ2-7; TRBD2 matches at 10 bases. CDR3 coding DNA: TGTGCCAGCAGCTTAGATGCTAGCGGGAGTGGTGAGCAGTACTTC. This gives the protein CASSLDASGSGEQYF.